The present T cell receptor (beta chain) was sequenced within a study of CD8 T cells in ankylosing spondylitis. Via MiXCR, TCRdb re-called the 5' RACE reads, giving one row per CDR3 protein. Seen here are more than 500,000 distinct CDR3 sequences, over 4% observed once, and the top ten hold under 4.5%. Whole-study results and caveats: A TCR beta motif of about 8 highly homologous variants seemed to mark ankylosing spondylitis blood.

Turning to this clonotype: Its antigen remains unidentified.

V lost 9 bases, J lost 1 base, and 18 bases lay in between. This CDR3 spans 15 amino acids. CDR1 is SEHNR, CDR2 FQNEAQ, per germline (reference sequence). The receptor's source is a male donor with ankylosing spondylitis. This chain links TRBV7-9 with TRBJ1-1; the D gene is possibly TRBD1 (5 bases). Sequencing was carried out using blood, either unsorted or a sorted T cell fraction (not recorded which). The CDR3 sequence: CASTVAGLPNTEAFF. The CDR3 DNA reads TGTGCCAGTACGGTAGCGGGACTCCCGAACACTGAAGCTTTCTTT.